Shown below are 11 T cell receptor beta chains from a single sample sequenced in a study of T-cell memory formation after mild COVID-19. TCRdb called the 5' RACE reads again in MiXCR, with one record for every CDR3 protein. This table has about 90,000 distinct CDR3 sequences, about 16% appearing once. The specimen sequenced was PBMCs or a T cell subset sorted from them (not recorded which). These receptors were taken from a man between 18 and 35 years old who had mild COVID-19 (a few samples of this study predate the infection). Cell type and time point are not known.

In the case of this clonotype: At one boundary the junction diverges from the germline segment, which might be a read error. The chain joins TRBV7-9 to TRBJ2-3; TRBD2 matches at 9 bases. This CDR3 region has 14 residues. CDR1 and CDR2 from the germline V gene are SEHNR and FQNEAQ (reference sequence). CDR3 residues: CASSLTSGPYTRYF. CDR3 nucleotides: TGTGCCAGCAGCTTAACTAGCGGGCCGTATACGCGGTATTTT.

This chain joins TRBV28 and TRBJ2-1; D may match TRBD1 or TRBD2 (5 bases each). V was trimmed by 9 bases and J by 6 bases, leaving 9 bases between them. This CDR3 spans 11 amino acids. CDR1 and CDR2 from the germline V gene are MDHEN and SYDVKM. CDR3 protein: CASKRGNEQFF. CDR3 coding DNA: TGTGCCAGTAAGAGGGGCAATGAGCAGTTCTTC. Full variable domain (missing parts from reference TRBV28 and TRBJ2-1): DVKVTQSSRYLVKRTGEKVFLECVQDMDHENMFWYRQDPGLGLRLIYFSYDVKMKEKGDIPEGYSVSREKKERFSLILESASTNQTSMYLCASKRGNEQFFGPGTRLTVL.

The sample holds a few counts of this clonotype. The chain carries TRBV12-3 or TRBV12-4 and TRBJ2-1, with 8 bases aligning to TRBD2. This CDR3 region has 14 residues. V gave up 6 bases and J gave up 5 bases; unmatched junction bases: 6. The CDR3 nucleotides are TGTGCCAGCAGCTCGGGGGGGTCACACAATGAGCAGTTCTTC. It translates to CASSSGGSHNEQFF.

At least ten counts were recorded for this clonotype. The chain couples TRBV5-1 to TRBJ2-7, with 8 positions matching TRBD1. V shed 0 bases and J 3 bases; nucleotides not matched to a gene: 8. This CDR3 has 16 residues. Looked up from germline, CDR1 is SGHRS and CDR2 is YFSETQ. The CDR3 bases are TGCGCCAGCAGCTTGGAGGGGAGGACAGGGAGCTACGAGCAGTACTTC. This encodes CASSLEGRTGSYEQYF.

Only a few counts were recorded for this clonotype. The rearrangement links TRBV5-1 to TRBJ1-1; possible D gene TRBD1, 5 bases. CDR3 length: 13 amino acids. V dropped 7 bases and J dropped 3 bases, with 13 bases sitting between them. Germline assignment: CDR1 SGHRS and CDR2 YFSETQ. CDR3 sequence reads: CASWGGAHTEAFF. The DNA for the CDR3 is TGCGCCAGCTGGGGAGGGGCGCACACTGAAGCTTTCTTT.

This clonotype was observed a handful of times. The chain joins TRBV20-1 to TRBJ1-5; TRBD1 aligns across 7 bases. CDR1 and CDR2 from the germline V gene are DFQATT and SNEGSKA (reference sequence). J gave up 7 bases and V 2 bases, and 8 bases lay outside the gene matches. The CDR3 consists of 14 residues. The DNA of the CDR3 is TGCAGTGCTAGACCCCCCAGGGGGGGACAGCCCCAGCATTTT. Translation: CSARPPRGGQPQHF.

This clonotype was detected only a few times. The chain carries TRBV7-2 and TRBJ1-1; D is unclear. Between the trimmed V and J ends, which lost 5 bases and 11 bases, there was a span of 18 bases. Germline V gives CDR1 SGHTA, CDR2 FQGNSA. This CDR3 contains 13 residues. CDR3 region: CASSRTPRELAFF. CDR3 in DNA: TGTGCCAGCAGCCGAACACCCCGGGAACTCGCTTTCTTT.

The V gene is TRBV15, the J gene TRBJ2-4; perhaps TRBD2 as D (5 bases). Germline assignment: CDR1 LNHNV and CDR2 YYDKDF (reference sequence). Trimming pared 5 bases from V and 2 bases from J, leaving 16 bases between. The CDR3 spans 16 residues. The CDR3 reads CATSHGDRGTKNIQYF. The CDR3 coding sequence is TGTGCCACCAGCCACGGAGACCGGGGAACCAAAAACATTCAGTACTTC.

This sequence joins TRBV28 and TRBJ1-5; no reliable D call. Germline-derived CDR1 and CDR2 are MDHEN and SYDVKM. This CDR3 spans 13 amino acids. Trimming left V 8 bases short and J 8 bases short, with 16 bases between. The CDR3 here is CASGPGRSEPQHF. The CDR3 DNA sequence: TGTGCCAGCGGACCCGGGCGATCAGAGCCCCAGCATTTT.

This clonotype has a handful of counts. CDR3 protein: CASRPGAGGNRNQPQHF. CDR3 DNA: TGTGCCAGTAGGCCGGGGGCTGGAGGGAATCGCAATCAGCCCCAGCATTTT. J is TRBJ1-5 and V is TRBV5-5, with D possibly matching TRBD1 (6 bases). V shed 8 bases and J shed 2 bases, with 23 bases lying between them. The CDR3 length is 17 residues. Germline assignment: CDR1 SGHKS and CDR2 YYEKEE (reference sequence).

There are many counts of this clonotype. J is TRBJ2-3 and V is TRBV4-3; 7 bases are a match to TRBD1. V shed 4 bases, J shed 2 bases, and the junction held 6 bases outside the gene matches. The CDR3 has 15 residues. The germline V gene encodes CDR1 LGHNA and CDR2 YSLEER. The CDR3 region has the DNA TGCGCCAGCAGCCTGTGGGACAGATACACAGATACGCAGTATTTT. It specifies CASSLWDRYTDTQYF.